This T cell receptor (beta chain) was sequenced in a study of neurological immune-mediated disorders. Via MiXCR, TCRdb re-called the 5' RACE reads, giving one row per CDR3 protein. The sample contains approximately 40,000 distinct CDR3 sequences, about 22% of which appear only once. Notes on this clonotype: This may be a read error, as it is one base from a much larger clone.

The CDR3 runs 12 residues. Documented time point: technical triplicate 3. The sequenced sample consisted of PBMCs. The chain employs TRBV12-3 or TRBV12-4 and TRBJ2-2; a possible D gene is TRBD2 (5 bases). This clonotype was obtained from a man between 60 and 75 years old with HTLV-1-associated myelopathy (HAM/TSP). CDR3 sequence reads: CASSQYTGEPFF. Here the CDR3 DNA reads TGTGCCAGCAGCCAGTACACCGGGGAGCCGTTTTTT.